One and the same sample provided the 24 T cell receptor beta chains below, sequenced in a study of Ad26.COV2.S vaccination and SARS-CoV-2 variants. Treatment described: roughly 18 received Ad26.COV2.S at low or high dose, single or two shots; a few received placebo; per-sample allocation not given. The samples date from day 63 after the first vaccine or placebo injection. TCRdb's copy holds only in-frame clones and misses some; the assay was immunoSEQ multiplex PCR. The sample contains some 390,000 clones, 89% of which appear only once. This specimen consisted of peripheral blood, obtained in a trial of Ad26.COV2.S vaccine versus placebo. Source of these receptors: a person aged 18 to 65 who received the Ad26.COV2.S COVID-19 vaccine or a placebo.

The rearrangement links TRBV5-8 to TRBJ1-2, with D tentatively TRBD1 (5 bases). Germline V CDR1 and CDR2: SGHTS, YDEGEE. The CDR3 loop spans 13 amino acids. The V end was cut by 2 bases, the J end by 6 bases, with 11 bases between. As DNA, the CDR3 is TGTGCCAGCAGCTTAGAGCAGGGCGATGGCTACACCTTC. This gives the protein CASSLEQGDGYTF. Supplemented by reference TRBV5-8 and TRBJ1-2, the full variable domain reads EAGVTQSPTHLIKTRGQQATLRCSPISGHTSVYWYQQALGLGLQFLLWYDEGEERNRGNFPPRFSGRQFPNYSSELNVNALELEDSALYLCASSLEQGDGYTFGSGTRLTVV.

V usage is TRBV28 and J usage is TRBJ2-1; 8 nucleotides match TRBD1. This CDR3 has 16 amino acids. J gave up 8 bases and V 6 bases, and 15 bases lay outside the gene matches. CDR1 MDHEN and CDR2 SYDVKM come from the germline V gene. The CDR3 DNA reads TGTGCCAGCAGCCTACCCGGGGGAGGACAGGGCCATGAGCAGTTCTTC. Translated: CASSLPGGGQGHEQFF. Using reference TRBV28 and TRBJ2-1 for the parts outside the CDR3, the full variable domain is DVKVTQSSRYLVKRTGEKVFLECVQDMDHENMFWYRQDPGLGLRLIYFSYDVKMKEKGDIPEGYSVSREKKERFSLILESASTNQTSMYLCASSLPGGGQGHEQFFGPGTRLTVL.

This chain uses TRBV7-2 with TRBJ2-5; TRBD2 agrees at 14 bases. The CDR3 sequence is 15 residues long. Per the germline V gene, CDR1 is SGHTA and CDR2 is FQGNSA. The trim removed 5 bases at V and 5 bases at J, leaving 4 bases unmatched. CDR3 nucleotide sequence: TGTGCCAGCAGCCCGGGACTAGCGGGAGCGGAGACCCAGTACTTC. Amino acids: CASSPGLAGAETQYF.

In this sample, this clone turned up once. The rearrangement joins TRBV24-1 to TRBJ2-3; 10 bases are shared with TRBD2. The germline V gene encodes CDR1 KGHDR and CDR2 SFDVKD. The J segment lost 3 bases and the V segment lost 1 base, leaving 3 bases of the junction unmatched. This CDR3 has 16 residues. Here the CDR3 reads CATSDLAGGLTDTQYF. The CDR3 region has the DNA TGTGCCACCAGTGATTTAGCGGGAGGGTTGACAGATACGCAGTATTTT.

CDR3 coding DNA: TGTGCCAGCAGCCAAGGGAACGCAGGCAAATACTCTGGAAACACCATATATTTT. It encodes CASSQGNAGKYSGNTIYF. The chain combines TRBV3-1 (or the pseudogene TRBV3-2) with TRBJ1-3; D remains unclear. Germline V gives CDR1 LGHDT, CDR2 YNNKEL (reference sequence). The V end lost 1 base, the J end lost 0 bases, and 16 bases lay between the germline ends. The CDR3 is 18 amino acids.

The chain uses TRBV4-3 and TRBJ2-1; D is ambiguous. The V end lost 3 bases, the J end lost 0 bases, and 9 bases lay between the germline ends. CDR1 LGHNA and CDR2 YSLEER come from the germline V gene. This CDR3 region has 15 residues. The CDR3 loop reads CASSHDASSYNEQFF. DNA for the CDR3: TGCGCCAGCAGCCATGACGCGAGCTCCTACAATGAGCAGTTCTTC.

The V call is TRBV6-5, the J call TRBJ1-5; a weak D match, TRBD1 (6 bases). Per germline, CDR1 MNHEY and CDR2 SVGAGI. V lost 7 bases and J 5 bases, leaving 12 bases between the germline ends. The CDR3 spans 13 residues. The CDR3 spells CASKQGSDQPQHF. CDR3 nucleotides: TGTGCCAGCAAACAGGGATCCGATCAGCCCCAGCATTTT.

This chain connects TRBV6-5 to TRBJ1-4; TRBD1 is a possible D gene (5 bases). The germline V gene has CDR1 MNHEY and CDR2 SVGAGI. Trimming stripped 1 base from V and 3 bases from J, with 12 bases between. The CDR3 covers 16 residues. The CDR3 region has the DNA TGTGCCAGCAGTTACTTTTACCAGGGACCTAATGAAAAACTGTTTTTT. It encodes CASSYFYQGPNEKLFF.

V gene TRBV28 combines with J gene TRBJ2-7; possible D gene TRBD2, 6 bases. Looked up from germline, CDR1 is MDHEN and CDR2 is SYDVKM. V lost 5 bases and J lost 4, with 12 bases in between. CDR3 length equals 13 residues. The CDR3 sequence is CASSPGGVYEQYF. The CDR3 region has the DNA TGTGCCAGCAGTCCTGGAGGGGTGTACGAGCAGTACTTC.

The rearrangement links TRBV27 to TRBJ2-7; D is ambiguous. V was clipped by 3 bases and J by 6 bases, with 9 bases between them. Germline values: CDR1 MNHEY, CDR2 SMNVEV (reference sequence). The CDR3 runs 12 residues. CDR3 DNA: TGTGCCAGCAGTTTCATGGGTGGCGAGCAGTACTTC. Protein: CASSFMGGEQYF.

The chain recombines TRBV27 with TRBJ1-4; D is undetermined. The V end was cut by 5 bases, the J end by 7 bases, with 8 bases between. Germline V gene sequence: CDR1 MNHEY, CDR2 SMNVEV (reference sequence). This CDR3 contains 12 residues. CDR3 protein: CASSPLGEKLFF. The CDR3 DNA reads as TGTGCCAGCAGTCCCCTGGGTGAAAAACTGTTTTTT.

This chain links TRBV6-5 with TRBJ2-5; TRBD1 is a possible D gene (7 bases). Trimming took 6 bases from V and 3 from J, leaving 17 bases between them. CDR3 length: 15 amino acids. Germline-derived CDR1 and CDR2 are MNHEY and SVGAGI. The CDR3 loop is CASRDSGGPKETQYF. Written as DNA, the CDR3 is TGTGCCAGCAGGGATTCAGGGGGGCCCAAAGAGACCCAGTACTTC.

The V gene is TRBV28, the J gene TRBJ2-2, with 7 bases aligning to TRBD1. V shed 5 bases and J 4 bases; nucleotides not matched to a gene: 7. From germline, CDR1 is MDHEN and CDR2 SYDVKM. The CDR3 extends over 15 amino acids. The CDR3 DNA reads TGTGCCAGCAGTCCCGCGACAGGGCCCACCGGGGAGCTGTTTTTT. The encoded protein is CASSPATGPTGELFF. The complete variable domain, with remaining parts taken from reference TRBV28 and TRBJ2-2, reads DVKVTQSSRYLVKRTGEKVFLECVQDMDHENMFWYRQDPGLGLRLIYFSYDVKMKEKGDIPEGYSVSREKKERFSLILESASTNQTSMYLCASSPATGPTGELFFGEGSRLTVL.

This chain links TRBV5-1 with TRBJ1-3; 7 bases match TRBD1. The germline CDR1 and CDR2 sequences are SGHRS and YFSETQ. The CDR3 is 15 amino acids. Trimming cost V 3 bases and J 1 base; bases outside gene matches: 4. The CDR3 nucleotides read TGCGCCAGCAGCTACAACAGGGGATCTGGAAACACCATATATTTT. Amino acids: CASSYNRGSGNTIYF.

J is TRBJ2-2 and V is TRBV7-9; TRBD2 agrees at 12 bases. The CDR3 runs 19 residues. V lost 1 base to trimming and J lost 6 bases; unmatched junction nucleotides: 12. Germline V gives CDR1 SEHNR, CDR2 FQNEAQ (reference sequence). CDR3 nucleotides: TGTGCCAGCAGCTTAGGCCCCGGACTAGCGGGAAGGGGGGCCGGGGAGCTGTTTTTT. Amino acids: CASSLGPGLAGRGAGELFF.

The V gene is TRBV5-4, the J gene TRBJ2-2, with 7 positions matching TRBD2. The junction had 3 bases not matched to a gene; V was cut back by 4 bases and J by 0 bases. Looked up from germline, CDR1 is SGHNT and CDR2 is YYREEE (reference sequence). CDR3 length: 15 residues. The CDR3 loop reads CASSPGGTNTGELFF. CDR3 nucleotides: TGTGCCAGCAGCCCGGGGGGAACGAACACCGGGGAGCTGTTTTTT.

The chain has TRBV9 and TRBJ2-1; TRBD2 aligns across 9 bases. The CDR3 spans 15 residues. CDR1 is SGDLS, CDR2 YYNGEE, per germline. V lost 2 bases and J lost 1; bases outside the gene matches: 1. The DNA of the CDR3 is TGTGCCAGCAGCGTTACTAGCGGGTCCTACAATGAGCAGTTCTTC. This gives the protein CASSVTSGSYNEQFF.

The chain uses TRBV5-1 and TRBJ2-3; unclear D gene. This CDR3 spans 16 amino acids. V was shortened by 2 bases and J by 2 bases, with 15 bases between the two germline ends. Germline-derived CDR1 and CDR2 are SGHRS and YFSETQ. The DNA for the CDR3 is TGCGCCAGCAGCTTCTCCGCAGTGTGGACCACAGATACGCAGTATTTT. Translated, it gives CASSFSAVWTTDTQYF.

The V and J genes are TRBV9 and TRBJ2-1; no definite D call. The V end was cut by 0 bases, the J end by 3 bases, with 10 bases between. The germline gives CDR1 SGDLS, CDR2 YYNGEE. CDR3 length equals 15 residues. CDR3 loop: CASSVASNSYNEQFF. CDR3 DNA: TGTGCCAGCAGCGTAGCTTCAAACAGCTACAATGAGCAGTTCTTC.

The rearrangement uses TRBV6-2 or TRBV6-3 and TRBJ2-1; D remains ambiguous. The V end was cut by 5 bases, the J end by 6 bases, with 5 bases between. Germline CDR1 MNHEY, CDR2 SVGEGT. This CDR3 is built from 11 residues. CDR3 region: CASSAPNEQFF. The CDR3 DNA reads TGTGCCAGCAGTGCCCCCAATGAGCAGTTCTTC.

This clone came up once. The chain carries TRBV27 and TRBJ2-3, with a tentative D call TRBD2 (5 bases). The CDR3 is made up of 14 amino acids. CDR1 and CDR2 from the germline V gene are MNHEY and SMNVEV (reference sequence). Trimming stripped 6 bases from V and 2 bases from J, with 12 bases between. Here the CDR3 DNA reads TGTGCCAGCAGGTCCGGGATCAACACAGATACGCAGTATTTT. It is translated as CASRSGINTDTQYF.

There are a few counts of this clone. The rearrangement joins TRBV5-5 to TRBJ2-7, with D uncertain. V was cut by 1 base and J by 1 base, with 6 bases left in between. The CDR3 consists of 13 residues. Germline assignment: CDR1 SGHKS and CDR2 YYEKEE (reference sequence). CDR3 loop: CASSLSQSYEQYF. CDR3 in DNA: TGTGCCAGCAGCTTGTCGCAGTCCTACGAGCAGTACTTC.

This rearrangement joins TRBV30 to TRBJ2-5; no clear D. The germline V and J ends were trimmed by 1 base and 11 bases, with 17 bases remaining between them. CDR3 length equals 13 residues. Looked up from germline, CDR1 is GTSNPN and CDR2 is SVGIG (reference sequence). The CDR3 nucleotides read TGTGCCTGGAGTGGTGGGCCCGGTAGGTTTCAGTACTTC. Protein product: CAWSGGPGRFQYF. The full variable domain, with the rest looked up from reference TRBV30 and TRBJ2-5, is SQTIHQWPATLVQPVGSPLSLECTVEGTSNPNLYWYRQAAGRGLQLLFYSVGIGQISSEVPQNLSASRPQDRQFILSSKKLLLSDSGFYLCAWSGGPGRFQYFGPGTRLLVL.

The rearrangement uses TRBV6-1 and TRBJ2-7; the D gene is possibly TRBD2 (7 bases). Germline V gene sequence: CDR1 MNHNS, CDR2 SASEGT. V lost 3 bases, J lost 6 bases, and 18 bases lay in between. CDR3 length: 15 residues. The CDR3 DNA is TGTGCCAGCAGTGAGTGGGGGGGCGGGTTCCTCGAGCAGTACTTC. Amino acid sequence: CASSEWGGGFLEQYF.